This T cell receptor beta chain was captured in a study of T cell responses to AZD1222 COVID-19 vaccine. Broader study findings: Compared with day 0, the breadth and depth of the Spike-specific TCR repertoire rose significantly after two doses of AZD1222. At baseline, just a handful of AZD1222 recipients tested seropositive. Reports say nearly half of spike-specific TCRs go after unmutated variant regions.

Second-dose intervals near 4 or 12 weeks were combined. Comments on this clone: Its specificity is not known.

V gave up 4 bases and J gave up 0 bases, with 13 bases separating them. The V gene's germline CDR1 is KGHSH and CDR2 LQKENI. This CDR3 spans 16 amino acids. The data were produced by immunoSEQ multiplex PCR, yet TCRdb's version contains in-frame clones alone and is incomplete. Of about 64,000 clones in the sample, about 80% were seen once. The material was peripheral blood, obtained 28 days after the second AZD1222 dose. This chain links TRBV18 with TRBJ2-1; D not certain. The receptor was isolated from an adult who received the AZD1222 COVID-19 vaccine. The CDR3 region is CASSLSIGSSYNEQFF. The CDR3 DNA is TGTGCCAGCTCACTAAGCATAGGCAGCTCCTACAATGAGCAGTTCTTC.